These 2 T cell receptor beta chains were sequenced from one sample in a study of prognosis after radiotherapy for stage I lung cancer. Genomic DNA was subjected to two-round multiplex PCR for amplification of TCR beta CDR3. For every TRBV and TRBJ gene, a specific primer was used in first-round PCR. Each CDR3 protein is one row after TCRdb ran MiXCR on the multiplex PCR reads. The profile shows approximately 51,000 distinct CDR3 sequences, 30% to 35% of them singletons. Source: PBMCs, taken before or after stereotactic body radiation therapy (not recorded which). These receptors originate from a donor aged 50 or older with non-small cell lung cancer.

The table lists this clonotype with many counts. V usage is TRBV5-1 and J usage is TRBJ2-1, with 9 bases matching TRBD2. Germline V CDR1 and CDR2: SGHRS, YFSETQ. Trimming cost V 0 bases and J 7 bases; bases outside gene matches: 5. The CDR3 runs 15 residues. CDR3 coding DNA: TGCGCCAGCAGCTTGGATAGCGGGAGAGCGAATGAGCAGTTCTTC. This encodes CASSLDSGRANEQFF.

The rearrangement uses TRBV6-4 and TRBJ2-6; 7 positions agree with TRBD1. V shed 6 bases and J 0 bases; nucleotides not matched to a gene: 2. The CDR3 is made up of 15 amino acids. Germline assignment: CDR1 MRHNA and CDR2 SNTAGT. The CDR3 sequence is CASSRDSSGANVLTF. The CDR3 DNA reads as TGTGCCAGCAGCAGGGACAGCTCTGGGGCCAACGTCCTGACTTTC.